This T cell receptor (beta chain) appears in the sequencing data of a study of shared clonotypes between healthy human individuals. Study context: The donor pool was made up of a couple of women and three men aged 18 to 49. For every donor, three CD4 naive, three CD4 memory, two CD8 naive and one CD8 memory plates were used.

As for this clone: Its antigen is unidentified.

Study-level findings and limits: Shared clonotypes: roughly 4.7% naive CD4, under 4% naive CD8, 2.3% memory CD4, roughly 0.4% memory CD8. Having only a few donors restricted how much genetic and exposure-history diversity was captured.

This CDR3 has 13 residues. V lost 0 bases to trimming and J lost 4 bases, with 6 bases between them. Germline assignment: CDR1 MNHNY and CDR2 SVGAGI (reference sequence). The data were produced by immunoSEQ multiplex PCR, yet TCRdb's version contains in-frame clones alone and is incomplete. In the table there are roughly 760,000 clones, approximately 79% of which are singletons. The TCR comes from a woman aged 25 to 39 in good health. Sequencing was carried out using memory CD4+ T cells sorted from blood. Subset given: CD45RA-negative fraction. The chain has TRBV6-6 and TRBJ2-5; D ambiguous. The CDR3 DNA reads as TGTGCCAGCAGTTACTCGGGGTTAGAGACCCAGTACTTC. This sequence encodes CASSYSGLETQYF.